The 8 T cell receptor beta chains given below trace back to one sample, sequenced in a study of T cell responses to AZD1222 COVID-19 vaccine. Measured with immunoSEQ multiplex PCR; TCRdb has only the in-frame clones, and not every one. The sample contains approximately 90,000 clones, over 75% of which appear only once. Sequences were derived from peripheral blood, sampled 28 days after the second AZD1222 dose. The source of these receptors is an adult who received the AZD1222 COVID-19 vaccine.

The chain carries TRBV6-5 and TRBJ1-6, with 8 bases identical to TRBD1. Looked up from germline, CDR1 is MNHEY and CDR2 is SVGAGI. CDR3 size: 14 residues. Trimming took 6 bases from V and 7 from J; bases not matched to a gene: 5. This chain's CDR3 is CASRTDRGNSPLHF. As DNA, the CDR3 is TGTGCCAGCAGAACCGACAGGGGCAATTCACCCCTCCACTTT.

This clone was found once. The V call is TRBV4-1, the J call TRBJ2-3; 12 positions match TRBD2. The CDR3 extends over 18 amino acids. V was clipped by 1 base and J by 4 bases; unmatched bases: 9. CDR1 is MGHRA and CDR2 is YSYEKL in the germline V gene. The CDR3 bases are TGCGCCAGCAGCCAAGGACTAGCGGGGGCGGGGAGGGCAGATACGCAGTATTTT. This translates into CASSQGLAGAGRADTQYF.

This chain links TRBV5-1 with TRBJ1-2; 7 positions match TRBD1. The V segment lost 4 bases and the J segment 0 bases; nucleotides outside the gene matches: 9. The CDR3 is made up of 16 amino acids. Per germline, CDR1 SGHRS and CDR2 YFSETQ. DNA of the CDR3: TGCGCCAGCAGCCTACTGGGACAGACAGCTAACTATGGCTACACCTTC. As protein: CASSLLGQTANYGYTF. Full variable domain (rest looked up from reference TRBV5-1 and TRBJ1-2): KAGVTQTPRYLIKTRGQQVTLSCSPISGHRSVSWYQQTPGQGLQFLFEYFSETQRNKGNFPGRFSGRQFSNSRSEMNVSTLELGDSALYLCASSLLGQTANYGYTFGSGTRLTVV.

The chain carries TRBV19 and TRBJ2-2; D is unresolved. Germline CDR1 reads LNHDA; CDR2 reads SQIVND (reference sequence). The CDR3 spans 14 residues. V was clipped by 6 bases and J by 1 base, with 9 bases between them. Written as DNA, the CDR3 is TGTGCCAGTAGGGACGGACGGAACACCGGGGAGCTGTTTTTT. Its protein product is CASRDGRNTGELFF.

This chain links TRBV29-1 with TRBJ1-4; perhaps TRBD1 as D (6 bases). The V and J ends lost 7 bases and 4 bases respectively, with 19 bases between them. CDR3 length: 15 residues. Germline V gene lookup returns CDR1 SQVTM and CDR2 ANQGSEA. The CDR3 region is CSGKKGGRYNEKLFF. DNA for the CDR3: TGCAGCGGCAAGAAGGGGGGTCGGTATAATGAAAAACTGTTTTTT.

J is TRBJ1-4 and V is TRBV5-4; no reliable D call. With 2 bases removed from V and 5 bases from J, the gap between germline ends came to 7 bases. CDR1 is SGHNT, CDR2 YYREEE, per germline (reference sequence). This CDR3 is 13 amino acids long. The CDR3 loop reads CASSLRTNEKLFF. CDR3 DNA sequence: TGTGCCAGCAGCTTAAGGACGAATGAAAAACTGTTTTTT.

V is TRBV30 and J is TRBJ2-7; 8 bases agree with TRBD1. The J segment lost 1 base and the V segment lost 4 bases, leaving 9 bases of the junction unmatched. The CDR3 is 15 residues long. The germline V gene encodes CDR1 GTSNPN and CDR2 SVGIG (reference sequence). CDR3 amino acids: CAWNVQGAVSYEQYF. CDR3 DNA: TGTGCCTGGAACGTCCAGGGGGCGGTTTCCTACGAGCAGTACTTC.

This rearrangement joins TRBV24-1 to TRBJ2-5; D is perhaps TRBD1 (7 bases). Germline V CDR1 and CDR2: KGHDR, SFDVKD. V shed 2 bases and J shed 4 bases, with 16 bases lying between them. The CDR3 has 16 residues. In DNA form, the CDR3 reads TGTGCCACCAGTGATTACAGGGGACTTGCTCGAGAGACCCAGTACTTC. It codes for CATSDYRGLARETQYF.